The 29 T cell receptor beta chains below all came from one sample that was sequenced in a study of technical replicates of blood from several donors (dated by TCRdb to about 2017). Library generation was performed with the immunoSEQ multiplex PCR assay. The immuneACCESS repertoire file appears here via TCRdb, limited to in-frame rearrangements. These files lack a portion of the clones; in checked studies, under half of the deficit traces to unresolved V genes, and the cause of the others is not known. A total of over 85,000 clones appear in this sample, about 94% of them only once. Of the sample, less than 0.4% falls within the top ten clones. Material: T cells isolated from PBMCs. Receptors were obtained from a human donor in good health.

The gene calls are TRBV19 and TRBJ1-2; a possible D gene is TRBD1 (6 bases). Trimming stripped 3 bases from V and 1 base from J, with 12 bases between. CDR1 LNHDA and CDR2 SQIVND come from the germline V gene (reference sequence). The CDR3 spans 15 residues. The CDR3 DNA reads as TGTGCCAGTAGTATCAAACAGGGCAATAACTATGGCTACACCTTC. It specifies CASSIKQGNNYGYTF.

With regard to this clone: The identical CDR3 is also encoded by other nucleotide sequences in the sample. The rearrangement uses TRBV19 and TRBJ1-1, with 8 bases lining up with TRBD1. This CDR3 has 13 residues. V lost 5 bases to trimming and J lost 2 bases; unmatched junction nucleotides: 1. Germline V CDR1 and CDR2: LNHDA, SQIVND (reference sequence). CDR3 sequence: CASSGQGNTEAFF. In DNA, the CDR3 is TGTGCCAGTAGTGGACAGGGAAACACTGAAGCTTTCTTT.

The V gene is TRBV7-3, the J gene TRBJ2-7; tentative D call: TRBD2 (6 bases). The CDR3 has 16 residues. V was clipped by 5 bases and J by 2 bases, with 19 bases between them. Germline values: CDR1 SGHTA, CDR2 FQGTGA. CDR3 sequence (DNA): TGTGCCAGCAGCAATTACGGGGGAGGAGGCCCCTACGAGCAGTACTTC. Translated, it gives CASSNYGGGGPYEQYF. Filled out from reference TRBV7-3 and TRBJ2-7, the complete variable domain reads GAGVSQTPSNKVTEKGKYVELRCDPISGHTALYWYRQSLGQGPEFLIYFQGTGAADDSGLPNDRFFAVRPEGSVSTLKIQRTERGDSAVYLCASSNYGGGGPYEQYFGPGTRLTVT.

This chain uses TRBV19 with TRBJ1-4; D is possibly TRBD1 (5 bases). CDR1 and CDR2 from the germline V gene are LNHDA and SQIVND (reference sequence). V was clipped by 6 bases and J by 4 bases, with 12 bases between them. The CDR3 has 14 amino acids. CDR3 region: CASRSRTFNEKLFF. The DNA for the CDR3 is TGTGCCAGTAGGAGTCGGACATTTAATGAAAAACTGTTTTTT.

CDR3 amino acids: CASSEEFRGVETQYF. The CDR3 DNA reads TGTGCCAGCAGTGAAGAGTTCCGGGGAGTAGAGACCCAGTACTTC. The chain has TRBV6-1 and TRBJ2-5; D is perhaps TRBD2 (5 bases). CDR3 length equals 15 residues. The V and J ends lost 1 base and 4 bases respectively, with 13 bases between them. Germline V gene lookup returns CDR1 MNHNS and CDR2 SASEGT.

The CDR3, as DNA: TGTGCCATCAGTGATTACGGGAGCGCCTACAATGAGCAGTTCTTC. This gives the protein CAISDYGSAYNEQFF. The J gene is TRBJ2-1, the V gene TRBV10-3; tentative D call: TRBD2 (6 bases). In germline, CDR1 is ENHRY, CDR2 SYGVKD. The length of the CDR3 is 15 residues. Deletions cut 3 bases from V and 2 bases from J, with 11 bases between.

This clone turned up a few times. V gene TRBV12-5 combines with J gene TRBJ2-1; D not certain. The CDR3 loop spans 13 amino acids. Germline loops: CDR1 LGHNT, CDR2 FRNRAP. The V gene lost 11 bases and the J gene lost 0 bases, with 11 bases spanning the gap. CDR3 DNA: TGTGCTTCCTGGGCAAGCTCCTACAATGAGCAGTTCTTC. It specifies CASWASSYNEQFF. Full variable domain (missing parts from reference TRBV12-5 and TRBJ2-1): DARVTQTPRHKVTEMGQEVTMRCQPILGHNTVFWYRQTMMQGLELLAYFRNRAPLDDSGMPKDRFSAEMPDATLATLKIQPSEPRDSAVYFCASWASSYNEQFFGPGTRLTVL.

The chain links TRBV7-8 to TRBJ2-1; D might be TRBD2 (6 bases). The ends were cut back, 5 bases at V and 0 bases at J, with 17 bases in the middle. This CDR3 has 17 residues. The germline V gene encodes CDR1 SGHVS and CDR2 FQNEAQ. CDR3 in DNA: TGTGCCAGCAGCCACTTTAGCGGTCCCTACTCCTACAATGAGCAGTTCTTC. Encoded protein: CASSHFSGPYSYNEQFF. Combining the CDR3 with reference TRBV7-8 and TRBJ2-1 gives the whole variable domain GAGVSQSPRYKVAKRGQDVALRCDPISGHVSLFWYQQALGQGPEFLTYFQNEAQLDKSGLPSDRFFAERPEGSVSTLKIQRTQQEDSAVYLCASSHFSGPYSYNEQFFGPGTRLTVL.

V and J are TRBV20-1 and TRBJ2-3; unclear D gene. Germline V gives CDR1 DFQATT, CDR2 SNEGSKA (reference sequence). This CDR3 contains 10 residues. V gave up 6 bases and J gave up 6 bases, with 7 bases separating them. The CDR3 loop reads CSATPDTQYF. The CDR3 DNA reads as TGCAGTGCCACACCGGATACGCAGTATTTT.

This clone occurred once. The chain carries TRBV7-9 and TRBJ2-5, with D unclear. The CDR3 spans 11 residues. CDR1 is SEHNR, CDR2 FQNEAQ, per germline (reference sequence). V dropped 5 bases and J dropped 6 bases, with 7 bases sitting between them. This CDR3 reads CASSRLKTQYF. The CDR3 bases are TGTGCCAGCAGCCGACTTAAGACCCAGTACTTC.

The rearrangement uses TRBV9 and TRBJ2-5; D call uncertain. Trimming took 0 bases from V and 5 from J, leaving 5 bases between them. Germline CDR1 SGDLS, CDR2 YYNGEE. The CDR3 has 12 residues. The chain's CDR3 is CASSVDQETQYF. As DNA, the CDR3 is TGTGCCAGCAGCGTAGATCAGGAGACCCAGTACTTC.

The chain employs TRBV28 and TRBJ2-3; TRBD1 matches at 8 bases. The germline V gene encodes CDR1 MDHEN and CDR2 SYDVKM. The CDR3 loop spans 15 amino acids. The V gene end was trimmed by 3 bases and the J gene end by 0 bases; junction bases not matched to a gene: 2. CDR3 nucleotide sequence: TGTGCCAGCAGTTTGGACAGGGAGAGCACAGATACGCAGTATTTT. Encoded protein: CASSLDRESTDTQYF.

The chain couples TRBV21-1 to TRBJ1-4; the table gives TRBD1 as D, unverified against the DNA. TRBV21-1 is classified as a pseudogene. The CDR3 totals 13 residues. DNA for the CDR3: TGTGCCAGCAGGGGGACAGGTGTGGAAAAACTGTTTTTT. Translated: CASRGTGVEKLFF.

The V gene is TRBV21-1, the J gene TRBJ2-4; the D call of TRBD2 is as the table states it, not checked on the DNA. TRBV21-1 is an annotated pseudogene. This CDR3 comprises 15 residues. The CDR3 nucleotides read TGTGCCAGCAGCAAAATCTCAACTAGCCTAAACATTCAGTACTTC. As protein: CASSKISTSLNIQYF.

The genes are TRBV7-9 and TRBJ2-5, with D unclear. The CDR3 contains 15 residues. Germline loops: CDR1 SEHNR, CDR2 FQNEAQ (reference sequence). Trimming pared 7 bases from V and 1 base from J, leaving 16 bases between. The CDR3 nucleotides are TGTGCCAGCACGACAAGAGCACCTATCCAAGAGACCCAGTACTTC. Translating gives CASTTRAPIQETQYF.

The J gene is TRBJ2-7, the V gene TRBV27; 10 positions match TRBD1. The length of the CDR3 is 16 residues. Germline V gives CDR1 MNHEY, CDR2 SMNVEV (reference sequence). Germline trimming cut 5 bases from V and 5 bases from J; bases unmatched to any gene: 12. In DNA form, the CDR3 reads TGTGCCAGCAGTAGAAAACCGGGACAGGGGTTAGACGAGCAGTACTTC. This sequence encodes CASSRKPGQGLDEQYF.

J is TRBJ2-3 and V is TRBV7-2; possible D gene TRBD2, 5 bases. V was clipped by 8 bases and J by 0 bases, with 18 bases between them. The CDR3 is 16 amino acids. The germline gives CDR1 SGHTA, CDR2 FQGNSA. The CDR3 coding sequence is TGTGCCAGCCACCCTTTTGAGCGGACTAGCACAGATACGCAGTATTTT. Translating gives CASHPFERTSTDTQYF. The variable domain in full, completed from reference TRBV7-2 and TRBJ2-3, reads GAGVSQSPSNKVTEKGKDVELRCDPISGHTALYWYRQSLGQGLEFLIYFQGNSAPDKSGLPSDRFSAERTGGSVSTLTIQRTQQEDSAVYLCASHPFERTSTDTQYFGPGTRLTVL.

The J gene is TRBJ2-7, the V gene TRBV4-3; the match to TRBD1 covers 9 bases. The ends lost 0 bases at V and 6 bases at J; junction bases unmatched: 3. The CDR3 runs to 14 residues. From germline, CDR1 is LGHNA and CDR2 YSLEER. The CDR3 nucleotides read TGCGCCAGCAGCCAAGATACGACAGGGGGCGAGCAGTACTTC. Its translation is CASSQDTTGGEQYF.

The chain joins TRBV28 to TRBJ1-5; TRBD1 matches at 8 bases. V lost 7 bases and J lost 1; bases outside the gene matches: 6. The germline V gene encodes CDR1 MDHEN and CDR2 SYDVKM. The CDR3 has 15 amino acids. CDR3 coding DNA: TGTGCCAGCACCCACAGGGGGAGGAGCAATCAGCCCCAGCATTTT. Residues: CASTHRGRSNQPQHF. Full variable domain (remainder filled in from reference TRBV28 and TRBJ1-5): DVKVTQSSRYLVKRTGEKVFLECVQDMDHENMFWYRQDPGLGLRLIYFSYDVKMKEKGDIPEGYSVSREKKERFSLILESASTNQTSMYLCASTHRGRSNQPQHFGDGTRLSIL.

The gene calls are TRBV27 and TRBJ2-5; 8 nucleotides align to TRBD2. The germline CDR1 and CDR2 sequences are MNHEY and SMNVEV (reference sequence). The ends lost 5 bases at V and 2 bases at J; junction bases unmatched: 7. This CDR3 contains 15 residues. In nucleotides, the CDR3 is TGTGCCAGCAGTCCCCCGGGAGGGCTTCAAGAGACCCAGTACTTC. Protein product: CASSPPGGLQETQYF.

This sequence joins TRBV6-5 and TRBJ1-1; possible D gene TRBD1, 5 bases. Looked up from germline, CDR1 is MNHEY and CDR2 is SVGAGI. Trimming cost V 7 bases and J 6 bases, with 12 bases left between them. CDR3 length: 12 residues. The CDR3 DNA reads as TGTGCCAGCAAGGGGCTAGAGGCTGAAGCTTTCTTT. It codes for CASKGLEAEAFF.

V usage is TRBV15 and J usage is TRBJ2-1; 8 bases are shared with TRBD2. V was clipped by 1 base and J by 4 bases; unmatched bases: 3. The germline CDR1 and CDR2 sequences are LNHNV and YYDKDF (reference sequence). The CDR3 loop spans 15 amino acids. The chain's CDR3 is CATSRGSSGYNEQFF. The CDR3 bases are TGTGCCACCAGCAGAGGGTCTAGCGGGTACAATGAGCAGTTCTTC.

The V gene is TRBV10-3, the J gene TRBJ2-7, with 11 bases that match TRBD2. The CDR3 is made up of 18 amino acids. The V gene end was trimmed by 5 bases and the J gene end by 2 bases; junction bases not matched to a gene: 14. In germline, CDR1 is ENHRY, CDR2 SYGVKD. The CDR3 DNA is TGTGCCATCAGTCGAGGCCCGGGACTAGCGGACCAGACCTACGAGCAGTACTTC. Protein product: CAISRGPGLADQTYEQYF.

This clone was seen once. V is TRBV27 and J is TRBJ2-7; unclear D gene. Between the trimmed V and J ends, which lost 4 bases and 6 bases, there was a span of 10 bases. The CDR3 covers 12 residues. Germline assignment: CDR1 MNHEY and CDR2 SMNVEV (reference sequence). DNA of the CDR3: TGTGCCAGCAGTTCCTTCCAGGCCGAGCAGTACTTC. Its protein product is CASSSFQAEQYF.

Only one count was recorded for this clone. This chain links TRBV5-1 with TRBJ2-3; 8 bases line up with TRBD2. Germline CDR1 reads SGHRS; CDR2 reads YFSETQ. This CDR3 is built from 13 residues. The V segment lost 4 bases and the J segment 6 bases; nucleotides outside the gene matches: 4. The CDR3 protein is CASSLTSDDTQYF. The CDR3 region has the DNA TGCGCCAGCAGCCTGACTAGCGACGATACGCAGTATTTT.

This chain links TRBV5-6 with TRBJ1-2, with a possible D match to TRBD1 (5 bases). CDR3 length: 14 residues. Looked up from germline, CDR1 is SGHDT and CDR2 is YYEEEE. With 1 base removed from V and 8 bases from J, the gap between germline ends came to 15 bases. DNA of the CDR3: TGTGCCAGCAGCTTGCCGGCGCGGGGCGGCGGCTACACCTTC. Protein sequence: CASSLPARGGGYTF.

The chain combines TRBV5-1 with TRBJ2-7, with 8 positions matching TRBD1. The CDR3 consists of 14 residues. V was clipped by 2 bases and J by 1 base; unmatched bases: 2. The germline CDR1 and CDR2 sequences are SGHRS and YFSETQ. Here the CDR3 reads CASSFGQGSYEQYF. The CDR3, as DNA: TGCGCCAGCAGCTTCGGACAGGGTTCCTACGAGCAGTACTTC. The full variable domain, rest sourced from reference TRBV5-1 and TRBJ2-7, is KAGVTQTPRYLIKTRGQQVTLSCSPISGHRSVSWYQQTPGQGLQFLFEYFSETQRNKGNFPGRFSGRQFSNSRSEMNVSTLELGDSALYLCASSFGQGSYEQYFGPGTRLTVT.

The chain combines TRBV5-1 with TRBJ1-1; D remains unclear. This CDR3 has 14 amino acids. The germline V gene has CDR1 SGHRS and CDR2 YFSETQ. The V end lost 0 bases, the J end lost 1 base, and 7 bases lay between the germline ends. The CDR3 sequence: CASSLEYRNTEAFF. CDR3 in DNA: TGCGCCAGCAGCTTGGAATATCGGAACACTGAAGCTTTCTTT.

The chain is built from TRBV5-4 and TRBJ2-7; 8 bases line up with TRBD1. There are 14 residues in the CDR3. Germline V gives CDR1 SGHNT, CDR2 YYREEE (reference sequence). The V segment lost 5 bases and the J segment 6 bases; nucleotides outside the gene matches: 10. DNA for the CDR3: TGTGCCAGCAGTTACGACAGGGGCCGAGGCGAGCAGTACTTC. This encodes CASSYDRGRGEQYF. Together with reference TRBV5-4 and TRBJ2-7, the CDR3 gives the full variable domain: ETGVTQSPTHLIKTRGQQVTLRCSSQSGHNTVSWYQQALGQGPQFIFQYYREEENGRGNFPPRFSGLQFPNYSSELNVNALELDDSALYLCASSYDRGRGEQYFGPGTRLTVT.